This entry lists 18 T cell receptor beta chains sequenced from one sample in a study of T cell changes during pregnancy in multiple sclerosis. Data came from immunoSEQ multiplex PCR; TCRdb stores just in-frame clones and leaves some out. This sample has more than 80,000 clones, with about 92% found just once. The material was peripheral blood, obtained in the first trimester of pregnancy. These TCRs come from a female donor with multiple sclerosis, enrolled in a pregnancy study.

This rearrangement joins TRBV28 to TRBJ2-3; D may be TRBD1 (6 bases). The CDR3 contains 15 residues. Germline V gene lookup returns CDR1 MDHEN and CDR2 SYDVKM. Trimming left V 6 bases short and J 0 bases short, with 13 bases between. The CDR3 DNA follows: TGTGCCAGCAGCTTAGGACAGATAAGCACAGATACGCAGTATTTT. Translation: CASSLGQISTDTQYF.

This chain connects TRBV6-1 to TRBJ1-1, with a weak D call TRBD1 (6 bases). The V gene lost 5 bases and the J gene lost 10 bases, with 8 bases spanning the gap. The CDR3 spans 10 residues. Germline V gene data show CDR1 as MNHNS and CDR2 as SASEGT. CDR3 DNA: TGTGCCAGCAGTCAGGGGATAGCTTTCTTT. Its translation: CASSQGIAFF.

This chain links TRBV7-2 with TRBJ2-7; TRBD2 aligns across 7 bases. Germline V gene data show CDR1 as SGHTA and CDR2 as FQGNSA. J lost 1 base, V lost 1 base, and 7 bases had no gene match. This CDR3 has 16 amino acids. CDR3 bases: TGTGCCAGCAGCTTAGGCGGGAGCGTCTTATCCTACGAGCAGTACTTC. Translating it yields CASSLGGSVLSYEQYF.

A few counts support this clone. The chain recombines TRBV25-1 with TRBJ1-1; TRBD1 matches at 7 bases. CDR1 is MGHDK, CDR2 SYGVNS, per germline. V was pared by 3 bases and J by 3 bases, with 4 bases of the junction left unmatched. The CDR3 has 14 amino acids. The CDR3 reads CASSEIRGDTEAFF. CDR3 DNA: TGTGCCAGCAGTGAGATCAGGGGGGACACTGAAGCTTTCTTT.

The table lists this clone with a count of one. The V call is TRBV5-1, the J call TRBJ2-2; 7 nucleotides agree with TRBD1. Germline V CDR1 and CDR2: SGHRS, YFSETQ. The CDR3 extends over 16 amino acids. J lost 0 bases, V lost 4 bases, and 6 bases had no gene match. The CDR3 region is CASSPTTGSNTGELFF. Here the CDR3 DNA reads TGCGCCAGCAGCCCAACGACAGGGTCGAACACCGGGGAGCTGTTTTTT.

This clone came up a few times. The CDR3 reads CAISLNRGSYEQYF. The CDR3 nucleotides read TGTGCCATCAGCCTAAACAGGGGCTCCTACGAGCAGTACTTC. The J gene is TRBJ2-7, the V gene TRBV10-3; the match to TRBD1 covers 7 bases. The CDR3 sequence is 14 residues long. From germline, CDR1 is ENHRY and CDR2 SYGVKD. V shed 6 bases and J 0 bases; nucleotides not matched to a gene: 5.

CDR3 DNA sequence: TGTGCCAGTAGTATCGCCAGGACAACCTACGAGCAGTACTTC. It encodes CASSIARTTYEQYF. The J gene is TRBJ2-7, the V gene TRBV19, with a weak D call TRBD1 (5 bases). Germline lookup yields CDR1 LNHDA and CDR2 SQIVND (reference sequence). Trimming shortened V by 3 bases and J by 2 bases, and 11 bases separated the two germline ends. The CDR3 runs to 14 residues.

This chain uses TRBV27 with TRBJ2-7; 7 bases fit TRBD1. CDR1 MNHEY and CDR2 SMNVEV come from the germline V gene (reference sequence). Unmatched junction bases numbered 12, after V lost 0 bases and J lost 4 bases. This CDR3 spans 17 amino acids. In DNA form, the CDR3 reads TGTGCCAGCAGTTTATCGAAGGGTGGGACAGCGGATTACGAGCAGTACTTC. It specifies CASSLSKGGTADYEQYF.

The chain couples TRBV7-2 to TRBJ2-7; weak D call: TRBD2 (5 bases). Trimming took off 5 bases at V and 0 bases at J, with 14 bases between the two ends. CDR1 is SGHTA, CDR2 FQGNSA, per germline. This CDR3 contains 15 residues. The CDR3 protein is CASSTVVGSSYEQYF. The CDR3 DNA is TGTGCCAGCAGCACCGTAGTAGGGAGCTCCTACGAGCAGTACTTC.

DNA of the CDR3: TGTGCCAGCAGCCCAGGGCCGCACTTTGTCGTCATTCAGTACTTC. This translates into CASSPGPHFVVIQYF. V is TRBV7-2 and J is TRBJ2-4; D perhaps matches TRBD1 (5 bases). In germline, CDR1 is SGHTA, CDR2 FQGNSA. V shed 5 bases and J shed 9 bases, with 20 bases lying between them. The CDR3 is 15 amino acids.

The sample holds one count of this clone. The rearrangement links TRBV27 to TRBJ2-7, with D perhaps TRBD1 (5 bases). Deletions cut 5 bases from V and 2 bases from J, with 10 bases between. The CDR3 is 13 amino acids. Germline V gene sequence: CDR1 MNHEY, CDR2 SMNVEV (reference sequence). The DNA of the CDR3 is TGTGCCAGCAGTCAGGTACAGGCCTACGAGCAGTACTTC. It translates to CASSQVQAYEQYF.

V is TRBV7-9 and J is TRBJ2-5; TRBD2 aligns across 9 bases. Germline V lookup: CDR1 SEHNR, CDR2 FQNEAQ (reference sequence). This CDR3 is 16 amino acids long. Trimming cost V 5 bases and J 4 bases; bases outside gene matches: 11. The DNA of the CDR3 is TGTGCCAGCAGCCCAACACGCGGGGGGGAACGAGAGACCCAGTACTTC. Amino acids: CASSPTRGGERETQYF.

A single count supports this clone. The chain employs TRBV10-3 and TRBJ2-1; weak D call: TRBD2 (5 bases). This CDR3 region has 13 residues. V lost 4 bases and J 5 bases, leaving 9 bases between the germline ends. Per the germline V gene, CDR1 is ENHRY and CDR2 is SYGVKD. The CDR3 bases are TGTGCCATCAGTGCCGGGATTAACAATGAGCAGTTCTTC. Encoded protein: CAISAGINNEQFF.

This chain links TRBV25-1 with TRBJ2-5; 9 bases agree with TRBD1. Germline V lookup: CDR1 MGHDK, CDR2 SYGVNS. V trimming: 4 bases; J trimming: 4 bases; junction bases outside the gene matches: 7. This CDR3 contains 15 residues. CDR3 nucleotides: TGTGCCAGCAGTGGGGGACAGGGAATAGGAGAGACCCAGTACTTC. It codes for CASSGGQGIGETQYF. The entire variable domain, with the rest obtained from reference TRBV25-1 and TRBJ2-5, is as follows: EADIYQTPRYLVIGTGKKITLECSQTMGHDKMYWYQQDPGMELHLIHYSYGVNSTEKGDLSSESTVSRIRTEHFPLTLESARPSHTSQYLCASSGGQGIGETQYFGPGTRLLVL.

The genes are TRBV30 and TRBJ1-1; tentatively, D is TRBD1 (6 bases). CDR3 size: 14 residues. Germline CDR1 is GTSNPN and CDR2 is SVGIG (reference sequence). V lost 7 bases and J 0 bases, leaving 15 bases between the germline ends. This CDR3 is CAFQLDSLNTEAFF. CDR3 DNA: TGTGCCTTCCAATTGGACAGCTTGAACACTGAAGCTTTCTTT.

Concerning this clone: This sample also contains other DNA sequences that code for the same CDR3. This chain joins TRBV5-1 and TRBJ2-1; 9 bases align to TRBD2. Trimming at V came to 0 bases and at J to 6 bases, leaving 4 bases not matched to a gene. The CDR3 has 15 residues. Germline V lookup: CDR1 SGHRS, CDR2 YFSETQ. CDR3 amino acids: CASSLEAGGLNEQFF. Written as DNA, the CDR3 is TGCGCCAGCAGCTTGGAAGCGGGAGGTCTCAATGAGCAGTTCTTC.

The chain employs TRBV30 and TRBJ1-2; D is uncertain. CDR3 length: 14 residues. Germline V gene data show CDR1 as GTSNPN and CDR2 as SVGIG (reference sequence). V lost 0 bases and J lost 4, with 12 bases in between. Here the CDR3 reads CAWSVGLSSYGYTF. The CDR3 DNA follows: TGTGCCTGGAGTGTCGGGTTATCAAGCTATGGCTACACCTTC.

The CDR3 DNA is TGTGCCAGCAGCCCCAGGGGTCGGGCCTACGAGCAGTACTTC. Protein: CASSPRGRAYEQYF. V gene TRBV9 combines with J gene TRBJ2-7, with D maybe TRBD1 (6 bases). The CDR3 sequence is 14 residues long. CDR1 and CDR2 from the germline V gene are SGDLS and YYNGEE. The V gene lost 4 bases and the J gene lost 2 bases, with 13 bases spanning the gap.